This T cell receptor (beta chain) was sequenced in a study of tumor-infiltrating lymphocytes in primary liver carcinoma. Points from the study as a whole: There were only about 7.5-24% of top clones found in all five tumor regions.

Remarks on this clonotype: No antigen is known for it.

The researchers produced TCR beta cDNA from approximately 540 ng total RNA with a constant-region primer. It was through three nested multiplex PCR rounds of slightly modified ARM-PCR that TCR beta libraries arose. TRBV1-TRBV30 forward primers and a C-beta reverse primer were used in the first two PCR rounds, which each ran for approximately 11 cycles. TCRdb independently ran MiXCR on the multiplex PCR reads; one entry per CDR3 protein. Altogether about 59,000 distinct CDR3 sequences are present, over 65% being singletons, with the ten largest covering approximately 54%. Unsorted bulk tissue of about 18-34 mg yielded co-extracted RNA and DNA. All patients had surgically resected primary liver carcinoma. Viable tumor cells exceeded 85% in all tumor samples. CDR1 and CDR2 (germline): MNHEY, SMNVEV (reference sequence). This CDR3 region has 14 residues. Trimming removed 7 bases at V and 6 bases at J, with 17 bases between.

The chain joins TRBV27 to TRBJ2-3; no clear D. This clonotype was sampled from a middle-aged man with primary liver carcinoma and hepatitis B virus infection. The sequencing sample was made of liver tumor tissue from sampling region 2. Subset given: tumor region T2, inferior pole. CDR3 DNA sequence: TGTGCCAGCACTATGAGCGAGAGAAGGGATACGCAGTATTTT. Its translation is CASTMSERRDTQYF.